A single sample gave rise to the 26 T cell receptor beta chains below, sequenced in a study of T cell responses to AZD1222 COVID-19 vaccine. Here immunoSEQ multiplex PCR was the method, and the copy in TCRdb shows in-frame clones only, minus some. The data contain under 150,000 clones, about 90% of them singletons. The sequencing used peripheral blood, collected 28 days after the second AZD1222 dose. Receptor source: an adult who received the AZD1222 COVID-19 vaccine.

This chain links TRBV2 with TRBJ2-5; perhaps TRBD1 as D (6 bases). Germline CDR1 and CDR2: SNHLY and FYNNEI. Deletions cut 2 bases from V and 5 bases from J, with 12 bases between. The CDR3 length is 14 residues. The chain's CDR3 is CASSEIQGRETQYF. CDR3 nucleotide sequence: TGTGCCAGCAGTGAAATACAGGGCAGGGAGACCCAGTACTTC. The full variable domain, completed using reference TRBV2 and TRBJ2-5, is EPEVTQTPSHQVTQMGQEVILRCVPISNHLYFYWYRQILGQKVEFLVSFYNNEISEKSEIFDDQFSVERPDGSNFTLKIRSTKLEDSAMYFCASSEIQGRETQYFGPGTRLLVL.

The chain joins TRBV5-1 to TRBJ1-1, with D uncertain. Germline V gene data show CDR1 as SGHRS and CDR2 as YFSETQ. The CDR3 totals 14 residues. V was cut by 3 bases and J by 1 base, with 10 bases left in between. CDR3 region: CASSSTSANTEAFF. The CDR3 nucleotides read TGCGCCAGCAGCTCCACCAGTGCGAACACTGAAGCTTTCTTT.

The chain combines TRBV30 with TRBJ1-6, with D hard to call. Germline CDR1 GTSNPN, CDR2 SVGIG (reference sequence). V lost 5 bases to trimming and J lost 3 bases, with 5 bases between them. The CDR3 contains 12 residues. The CDR3 DNA reads TGTGCCTGGTCTCTCTATAATTCACCCCTCCACTTT. Amino acid sequence: CAWSLYNSPLHF.

V usage is TRBV4-3 and J usage is TRBJ2-5; 7 nucleotides agree with TRBD1. This CDR3 has 15 residues. The V and J ends lost 1 base and 5 bases, in that order; junction bases with no gene match: 7. In germline, CDR1 is LGHNA, CDR2 YSLEER. This CDR3 reads CASSQVGARGETQYF. DNA for the CDR3: TGCGCCAGCAGCCAAGTCGGCGCCAGGGGGGAGACCCAGTACTTC.

The J gene is TRBJ1-2, the V gene TRBV20-1, with a tentative D call TRBD1 (5 bases). CDR1 DFQATT and CDR2 SNEGSKA come from the germline V gene (reference sequence). The CDR3 is 10 amino acids. V dropped 5 bases and J dropped 8 bases, with 9 bases sitting between them. The CDR3, as DNA: TGCAGTGCTGACAGAAGGGGCTACACCTTC. It specifies CSADRRGYTF.

The gene calls are TRBV5-4 and TRBJ2-5, with D uncertain. Per germline, CDR1 SGHNT and CDR2 YYREEE (reference sequence). V was pared by 5 bases and J by 2 bases, with 10 bases between. The CDR3 covers 13 residues. This CDR3 is CASSFMIQETQYF. CDR3 sequence (DNA): TGTGCCAGCAGTTTTATGATTCAAGAGACCCAGTACTTC.

The V and J genes are TRBV6-5 and TRBJ2-1; 9 bases are a match to TRBD1. J lost 6 bases, V lost 2 bases, and 5 bases had no gene match. There are 15 residues in the CDR3. CDR1 and CDR2 (germline): MNHEY, SVGAGI. The CDR3 sequence is CASSYGTGRSNEQFF. In DNA form, the CDR3 reads TGTGCCAGCAGTTACGGGACAGGGAGGTCCAATGAGCAGTTCTTC.

The V and J genes are TRBV7-2 and TRBJ2-2; the D is unclear. This CDR3 contains 13 residues. V gave up 4 bases and J gave up 9 bases, with 12 bases separating them. Germline V gives CDR1 SGHTA, CDR2 FQGNSA. The CDR3 is CASSSLLGRELFF. The CDR3 DNA reads TGTGCCAGCAGCTCCCTCCTGGGCCGGGAGCTGTTTTTT.

The chain carries TRBV5-4 and TRBJ2-5; 8 bases fit TRBD2. V trimming: 5 bases; J trimming: 3 bases; junction bases outside the gene matches: 18. Germline V gene sequence: CDR1 SGHNT, CDR2 YYREEE (reference sequence). The CDR3 is 18 amino acids. The CDR3 coding sequence is TGTGCCAGCAGTAATAAGTGGGGAGCGGGGGTAACCAAAGAGACCCAGTACTTC. This sequence encodes CASSNKWGAGVTKETQYF.

The rearrangement uses TRBV5-1 and TRBJ1-5, with a possible D match to TRBD1 (5 bases). The CDR3 is made up of 14 amino acids. Germline lookup yields CDR1 SGHRS and CDR2 YFSETQ. With 0 bases removed from V and 4 bases from J, the gap between germline ends came to 8 bases. CDR3 DNA sequence: TGCGCCAGCAGCTTGGAGGGGCTTAATCAGCCCCAGCATTTT. It encodes CASSLEGLNQPQHF.

CDR3 loop: CSVFRGGTETQYF. The CDR3 DNA follows: TGCAGCGTTTTTAGAGGGGGAACGGAGACCCAGTACTTC. The chain joins TRBV29-1 to TRBJ2-5; perhaps TRBD1 as D (6 bases). Trimming left V 5 bases short and J 5 bases short, with 15 bases between. The CDR3 contains 13 residues. Germline-derived CDR1 and CDR2 are SQVTM and ANQGSEA.

This clone was seen more than once but under ten times. This CDR3 is also generated by other DNA sequences in the sample. This chain links TRBV7-9 with TRBJ1-2; D not certain. CDR1 and CDR2 from the germline V gene are SEHNR and FQNEAQ (reference sequence). Between the trimmed V and J ends, which lost 1 base and 2 bases, there was a span of 5 bases. The CDR3 length is 13 residues. The CDR3, as DNA: TGTGCCAGCAGCTTAGGGGGAAACTATGGCTACACCTTC. It specifies CASSLGGNYGYTF.

V usage is TRBV6-6 and J usage is TRBJ1-2; no definite D call. Trimming left V 0 bases short and J 2 bases short, with 7 bases between. Germline V lookup: CDR1 MNHNY, CDR2 SVGAGI (reference sequence). There are 14 residues in the CDR3. In DNA form, the CDR3 reads TGTGCCAGCAGTTACTCTCTGGGGAACTATGGCTACACCTTC. It yields the protein CASSYSLGNYGYTF.

V gene TRBV5-4 combines with J gene TRBJ1-5; weak D call: TRBD1 (5 bases). V was trimmed by 4 bases and J by 4 bases, leaving 12 bases between them. Per germline, CDR1 SGHNT and CDR2 YYREEE (reference sequence). The CDR3 runs to 14 residues. The CDR3 is CASSDSTSNQPQHF. The CDR3 region has the DNA TGTGCCAGCAGCGACAGCACCTCGAATCAGCCCCAGCATTTT.

The chain couples TRBV6-6 to TRBJ2-3, with D tentatively TRBD2 (6 bases). The CDR3 spans 15 residues. V dropped 0 bases and J dropped 4 bases, with 11 bases sitting between them. In germline, CDR1 is MNHNY, CDR2 SVGAGI (reference sequence). CDR3 region: CASSYSFGSADTQYF. CDR3 nucleotides: TGTGCCAGCAGTTACTCATTCGGGAGCGCAGATACGCAGTATTTT.

V is TRBV7-3 and J is TRBJ2-2, with D possibly being TRBD1 or TRBD2 (7 bases each). Between the trimmed V and J ends, which lost 4 bases and 4 bases, there was a span of 13 bases. The CDR3 spans 15 residues. CDR1 and CDR2 (germline): SGHTA, FQGTGA. This chain's CDR3 is CASSSWEGATGELFF. The CDR3 nucleotides read TGTGCCAGCAGCTCATGGGAGGGGGCCACCGGGGAGCTGTTTTTT.

The chain links TRBV12-3 or TRBV12-4 to TRBJ1-2; no firm D call. V lost 5 bases and J lost 4, with 11 bases in between. The CDR3 runs to 13 residues. The CDR3 spells CASSTTVLYGYTF. CDR3 DNA: TGTGCCAGCAGTACTACGGTCCTCTATGGCTACACCTTC.

This clone was seen just once. The rearrangement uses TRBV27 and TRBJ2-2; 8 nucleotides agree with TRBD1. The germline CDR1 and CDR2 sequences are MNHEY and SMNVEV (reference sequence). V was clipped by 5 bases and J by 7 bases; unmatched bases: 3. The CDR3 runs 13 residues. CDR3 coding DNA: TGTGCCAGCAGTCCAGGACAGGGCGGGGAGCTGTTTTTT. Its translation: CASSPGQGGELFF.

The rearrangement links TRBV2 to TRBJ1-6; perhaps TRBD1 as D (6 bases). V lost 6 bases and J 1 base, leaving 13 bases between the germline ends. CDR1 and CDR2 from the germline V gene are SNHLY and FYNNEI. This CDR3 is 16 amino acids long. In DNA, the CDR3 is TGTGCCAGCAGGGGACAAGGGGTTTCCTATAATTCACCCCTCCACTTT. Its translation: CASRGQGVSYNSPLHF.

The chain recombines TRBV6-5 with TRBJ1-3; 11 nucleotides align to TRBD1. This CDR3 has 15 amino acids. Germline V lookup: CDR1 MNHEY, CDR2 SVGAGI. V gave up 6 bases and J gave up 0 bases; unmatched junction bases: 1. CDR3: CASRGQGVSGNTIYF. The CDR3 nucleotides are TGTGCCAGCAGGGGACAGGGGGTCTCTGGAAACACCATATATTTT.

This clone was seen once. The rearrangement uses TRBV30 and TRBJ2-7, with 8 bases identical to TRBD1. V lost 5 bases and J lost 1; bases outside the gene matches: 1. CDR3 size: 12 residues. Germline CDR1 is GTSNPN and CDR2 is SVGIG (reference sequence). CDR3 DNA sequence: TGTGCCTGGGGGACAGGTTCCTACGAGCAGTACTTC. This gives the protein CAWGTGSYEQYF.

The J gene is TRBJ2-7, the V gene TRBV5-1, with TRBD2 as a possible D gene (6 bases). V lost 0 bases, J lost 0 bases, and 13 bases lay in between. Germline-derived CDR1 and CDR2 are SGHRS and YFSETQ. The CDR3 spans 16 residues. CDR3 protein: CASSLGGGALSYEQYF. The CDR3 region has the DNA TGCGCCAGCAGCTTGGGAGGAGGGGCCCTCTCCTACGAGCAGTACTTC.

V usage is TRBV7-2 and J usage is TRBJ2-5; TRBD1 matches at 8 bases. The CDR3 totals 15 residues. Germline V gene data show CDR1 as SGHTA and CDR2 as FQGNSA. Trimming took 5 bases from V and 2 from J; bases not matched to a gene: 7. The CDR3 loop is CASSIYRGSQETQYF. The CDR3 region has the DNA TGTGCCAGCAGCATCTACAGGGGGAGTCAAGAGACCCAGTACTTC. The full variable domain, rest sourced from reference TRBV7-2 and TRBJ2-5, is GAGVSQSPSNKVTEKGKDVELRCDPISGHTALYWYRQSLGQGLEFLIYFQGNSAPDKSGLPSDRFSAERTGGSVSTLTIQRTQQEDSAVYLCASSIYRGSQETQYFGPGTRLLVL.

The chain links TRBV7-8 to TRBJ1-5, with D hard to call. In germline, CDR1 is SGHVS, CDR2 FQNEAQ. The ends were cut back, 7 bases at V and 0 bases at J, with 10 bases in the middle. There are 14 residues in the CDR3. The CDR3 nucleotides are TGTGCCAGCACCGCCTCGGGTAGCAATCAGCCCCAGCATTTT. It codes for CASTASGSNQPQHF.

The chain combines TRBV28 with TRBJ2-3; D might be TRBD2 (6 bases). The germline V gene encodes CDR1 MDHEN and CDR2 SYDVKM. The CDR3 covers 15 residues. The V gene lost 8 bases and the J gene lost 7 bases, with 22 bases spanning the gap. The CDR3 protein is CASWSGSLAQNTQYF. CDR3 coding DNA: TGTGCCAGCTGGTCGGGATCACTAGCACAGAATACGCAGTATTTT.

This chain uses TRBV14 with TRBJ2-7; D unresolved. The CDR3 consists of 15 residues. In germline, CDR1 is SGHDN, CDR2 FVKESK. Trimming cost V 2 bases and J 3 bases, with 14 bases left between them. The CDR3 spells CASSQSTFPYYEQYF. The CDR3 coding sequence is TGTGCCAGCAGCCAAAGTACCTTCCCCTACTACGAGCAGTACTTC.